One and the same sample provided the 11 T cell receptor beta chains below, sequenced in a study of shared clonotypes between healthy human individuals. Naivety among CD8 cells was defined by CD45RO negativity and positive CCR7 selection, thereby excluding terminally differentiated effector memory CD45RA+ cells. Profiled with immunoSEQ multiplex PCR; TCRdb holds only in-frame clones, not every one. Found here are around 2.1 million clones, under 95% of them singletons; the top ten hold 1.5% to 2%. The specimen sequenced was naive CD8+ T cells from PBMCs. These receptors were collected from a man in his late teens or twenties in good health. Some clones in this sample may be carry-over from other donors' samples.

V is TRBV27 and J is TRBJ2-7, with a weak D call TRBD2 (6 bases). Germline V lookup: CDR1 MNHEY, CDR2 SMNVEV (reference sequence). Trimming removed 10 bases from V and 4 bases from J, with 20 bases in between. This CDR3 is 14 amino acids long. The chain's CDR3 is CATHGSGGIYEQYF. CDR3 DNA sequence: TGTGCCACCCACGGGAGTGGGGGAATTTACGAGCAGTACTTC.

The CDR3 region is CASSARTGYEQYF. In DNA form, the CDR3 reads TGTGCCAGCAGTGCCCGGACAGGGTACGAGCAGTACTTC. V gene TRBV27 combines with J gene TRBJ2-7, with TRBD1 matching over 8 bases. V lost 5 bases, J lost 4 bases, and 4 bases stayed unmatched. Looked up from germline, CDR1 is MNHEY and CDR2 is SMNVEV (reference sequence). This CDR3 region has 13 residues.

V and J are TRBV4-2 and TRBJ1-1; maybe TRBD1 (5 bases). Deletions cut 0 bases from V and 4 bases from J, with 9 bases between. Per the germline V gene, CDR1 is LGHNA and CDR2 is YNFKEQ. There are 14 residues in the CDR3. Here the CDR3 reads CASSQEGEVTEAFF. The CDR3 DNA follows: TGTGCCAGCAGCCAAGAGGGGGAGGTCACTGAAGCTTTCTTT.

The CDR3 DNA reads TGCGCCAGCAGCTTGTGGGCGGGCGTAGAGACCCAGTACTTC. Translation gives CASSLWAGVETQYF. This sequence joins TRBV5-1 and TRBJ2-5; a weak D match, TRBD2 (5 bases). Germline values: CDR1 SGHRS, CDR2 YFSETQ. Trimming shortened V by 1 base and J by 4 bases, and 11 bases separated the two germline ends. The CDR3 sequence is 14 residues long.

The gene calls are TRBV4-3 and TRBJ2-1; D is unresolved. Trimming cost V 1 base and J 1 base, with 8 bases left between them. The CDR3 sequence is 15 residues long. The germline gives CDR1 LGHNA, CDR2 YSLEER. CDR3 in DNA: TGCGCCAGCAGCCAAGTCGAACTATCCTACAATGAGCAGTTCTTC. This sequence encodes CASSQVELSYNEQFF.

The rearrangement joins TRBV7-2 to TRBJ2-1, with TRBD2 matching 12 bases. Germline V gives CDR1 SGHTA, CDR2 FQGNSA. The CDR3 is made up of 19 amino acids. Losses at the gene ends were 4 bases for V and 7 bases for J; bases not matched to a gene: 17. CDR3 loop: CASSSREASGRAGFNEQFF. CDR3 in DNA: TGTGCCAGCAGCTCGAGAGAGGCTAGCGGGAGGGCCGGATTTAATGAGCAGTTCTTC.

The V gene is TRBV5-6, the J gene TRBJ2-7; the D gene is possibly TRBD1 (6 bases). Trimming pared 2 bases from V and 2 bases from J, leaving 11 bases between. The CDR3 extends over 14 amino acids. In germline, CDR1 is SGHDT, CDR2 YYEEEE. This CDR3 reads CASSFQGITYEQYF. The CDR3 region has the DNA TGTGCCAGCAGCTTTCAGGGGATCACCTACGAGCAGTACTTC.

V usage is TRBV5-8 and J usage is TRBJ1-1; no reliable D call. This CDR3 has 15 residues. The V gene lost 4 bases and the J gene lost 0 bases, with 13 bases spanning the gap. CDR1 SGHTS and CDR2 YDEGEE come from the germline V gene. CDR3 loop: CASSQERFLNTEAFF. CDR3 in DNA: TGTGCCAGCAGCCAAGAACGGTTTCTGAACACTGAAGCTTTCTTT.

The V call is TRBV7-9, the J call TRBJ2-7, with TRBD2 matching over 14 bases. V shed 4 bases, J shed 2 bases, and the junction held 10 bases outside the gene matches. Germline loops: CDR1 SEHNR, CDR2 FQNEAQ (reference sequence). This CDR3 spans 18 amino acids. The CDR3 sequence is CASSSRSGTSGSPYEQYF. CDR3 DNA: TGTGCCAGCAGCTCTAGATCCGGGACTAGCGGGAGTCCCTACGAGCAGTACTTC.

This rearrangement joins TRBV30 to TRBJ2-7; TRBD1 might be the D (7 bases). Trimming took 4 bases from V and 2 from J, leaving 15 bases between them. This CDR3 is built from 14 residues. From germline, CDR1 is GTSNPN and CDR2 SVGIG (reference sequence). The DNA of the CDR3 is TGTGCCTGGATTAAGACCAGGGGGGCCTACGAGCAGTACTTC. Translated, it gives CAWIKTRGAYEQYF.

The chain uses TRBV6-5 and TRBJ2-2, with D possibly being TRBD1 (6 bases). Germline V gene data show CDR1 as MNHEY and CDR2 as SVGAGI. CDR3 length: 12 amino acids. The CDR3 nucleotides are TGTGCTACAGGGTCGCGAACCGGGGAGCTGTTTTTT. It codes for CATGSRTGELFF.